This T cell receptor (beta chain) is from a study of blood T cells in healthy people across ages. Whole-study results and caveats: Per million T cells, TCR beta diversity dropped roughly linearly as age increased. There was a strong correlation between TCR beta diversity and naive T cell percentage. Donors of long life had a larger count of naive CD4+ cells and greater diversity than aged donors.

Next came a second PCR, run for about 6 to 12 cycles, which used a sample-barcoded 5' primer along with a J-beta primer mix. In TCRdb, the 5' RACE reads were re-called with MiXCR into one record per CDR3 protein. The sample has almost 800,000 distinct CDR3 sequences, about three fifths seen once. Regarding this clonotype: The antigen is unknown.

Caucasian, healthy and from Russia, the donors were aged between about 6 and 90. This CDR3 spans 14 amino acids. Germline assignment: CDR1 DFQATT and CDR2 SNEGSKA (reference sequence). V lost 1 base to trimming and J lost 1 base, with 10 bases between them. The source of this sequence is a man aged 25 to 40 in good health. The sequenced sample was blood. V gene TRBV20-1 combines with J gene TRBJ2-5; D not resolved. The chain's CDR3 is CSARGQMSQETQYF. The CDR3 DNA sequence: TGCAGTGCTAGAGGGCAAATGTCCCAAGAGACCCAGTACTTC.